A single sample is the source of the 14 T cell receptor beta chains below, sequenced in a study of identical twins. TCRdb reprocessed the 5' RACE reads with MiXCR, giving one entry per CDR3 protein. Here the sample spans roughly 540,000 distinct CDR3 sequences, under 25% being singletons. A further study also used this sample, focusing on T cells expressing NK-cell markers.

Sequenced sample: CD4+ T cells sorted from blood. All receptors come from a woman aged 18-29 years in good health.

The J gene is TRBJ1-6, the V gene TRBV20-1, with TRBD1 matching over 9 bases. This CDR3 comprises 13 residues. CDR1 is DFQATT and CDR2 is SNEGSKA in the germline V gene (reference sequence). V lost 4 bases, J lost 10 bases, and 5 bases stayed unmatched. CDR3 in amino acids: CSANGQGMSPLHF. In nucleotides, the CDR3 is TGCAGTGCTAACGGACAGGGGATGTCACCCCTCCACTTT.

The CDR3: CSASDWGYEQYF. The DNA for the CDR3 is TGCAGTGCTAGCGATTGGGGGTACGAGCAGTACTTC. The V call is TRBV20-1, the J call TRBJ2-7; D is tentatively TRBD1 or TRBD2 (5 bases each). The CDR3 spans 12 residues. Trimming took off 3 bases at V and 4 bases at J, with 10 bases between the two ends. CDR1 is DFQATT, CDR2 SNEGSKA, per germline (reference sequence).

This clonotype was observed a handful of times. This chain uses TRBV6-6 with TRBJ2-7, with D perhaps matching TRBD1 (6 bases). Trimming pared 8 bases from V and 2 bases from J, leaving 7 bases between. This CDR3 comprises 11 residues. Looked up from germline, CDR1 is MNHNY and CDR2 is SVGAGI (reference sequence). The CDR3 nucleotides are TGTGCCAGCGGGACAACCTACGAGCAGTACTTC. Its protein is CASGTTYEQYF.

The chain is built from TRBV15 and TRBJ2-1; D gene uncertain. CDR1 and CDR2 from the germline V gene are LNHNV and YYDKDF (reference sequence). Trimming removed 3 bases at V and 5 bases at J, with 17 bases between. The CDR3 sequence is 16 residues long. CDR3 amino acids: CATSRSLSDGDNEQFF. In DNA form, the CDR3 reads TGTGCCACCAGCAGGAGCCTATCGGATGGGGACAATGAGCAGTTCTTC.

This clonotype has just a few counts. The CDR3 DNA sequence: TGTGCCAGCAGCTACAACAGGGAAGAGACCCAGTACTTC. Translation: CASSYNREETQYF. This sequence joins TRBV7-2 and TRBJ2-5, with D perhaps matching TRBD1 (6 bases). The ends were cut back, 4 bases at V and 3 bases at J, with 9 bases in the middle. This CDR3 contains 13 residues. Germline V lookup: CDR1 SGHTA, CDR2 FQGNSA.

A few counts support this clonotype. This sequence joins TRBV11-2 and TRBJ2-2, with 7 bases aligning to TRBD2. Germline CDR1 reads SGHAT; CDR2 reads FQNNGV. The ends lost 1 base at V and 1 base at J; junction bases unmatched: 9. The CDR3 length is 18 residues. The CDR3 coding sequence is TGTGCCAGCAGCTTAGGGTTCAGGGTAGCGGGGAACACCGGGGAGCTGTTTTTT. Protein: CASSLGFRVAGNTGELFF.

This clonotype was counted at least ten times. CDR3 DNA: TGCAGTGCTAGTCTCCGACAGGGGCAGGAGACCCAGTACTTC. Translating gives CSASLRQGQETQYF. V gene TRBV20-1 combines with J gene TRBJ2-5, with TRBD1 identical over 8 bases. The CDR3 has 14 residues. Trimming took 3 bases from V and 5 from J; bases not matched to a gene: 8. Germline V CDR1 and CDR2: DFQATT, SNEGSKA (reference sequence).

The rearrangement uses TRBV27 and TRBJ2-1; D uncertain. V lost 2 bases, J lost 9 bases, and 17 bases lay in between. CDR3 length: 15 amino acids. CDR1 is MNHEY, CDR2 SMNVEV, per germline (reference sequence). The CDR3: CASSLNLAKSSEQFF. DNA of the CDR3: TGTGCCAGCAGTTTAAACCTTGCAAAAAGCAGTGAGCAGTTCTTC.

This sequence joins TRBV24-1 and TRBJ2-1; 9 bases are shared with TRBD2. V lost 10 bases and J lost 2; bases outside the gene matches: 8. The CDR3 consists of 15 residues. Germline lookup yields CDR1 KGHDR and CDR2 SFDVKD. The CDR3: CATIQASGAYNEQFF. CDR3 coding DNA: TGTGCCACGATACAGGCTAGCGGGGCCTACAATGAGCAGTTCTTC.

V and J are TRBV20-1 and TRBJ2-4, with a possible D match to TRBD2 (7 bases). Germline V lookup: CDR1 DFQATT, CDR2 SNEGSKA (reference sequence). The V and J ends lost 3 bases and 0 bases respectively, with 12 bases between them. The CDR3 is made up of 15 amino acids. The CDR3 protein is CSASAGALAKNIQYF. The CDR3 nucleotides are TGCAGTGCTAGTGCGGGGGCCCTAGCCAAAAACATTCAGTACTTC.

The chain joins TRBV20-1 to TRBJ1-5; tentatively, D is TRBD1 (6 bases). V lost 3 bases to trimming and J lost 0 bases, with 9 bases between them. The germline gives CDR1 DFQATT, CDR2 SNEGSKA (reference sequence). The CDR3 spans 14 residues. The CDR3 DNA reads TGCAGTGCTAGGCTCAGGGGTAGCAATCAGCCCCAGCATTTT. This gives the protein CSARLRGSNQPQHF.

This clonotype showed up many times. The genes are TRBV12-3 or TRBV12-4 and TRBJ1-3; no definite D call. V was clipped by 6 bases and J by 3 bases, with 6 bases between them. The CDR3 has 12 amino acids. CDR3 DNA: TGTGCCAGCAGCTTAATTGGAAACACCATATATTTT. It yields the protein CASSLIGNTIYF.

CDR3 protein: CASSLNNGEQFF. For the CDR3, the DNA is TGTGCCAGCAGTTTAAATAATGGTGAGCAGTTCTTC. The chain links TRBV27 to TRBJ2-1, with unresolved D. Trimming removed 2 bases at V and 9 bases at J, with 8 bases between. This CDR3 spans 12 amino acids. Germline-derived CDR1 and CDR2 are MNHEY and SMNVEV (reference sequence).

The gene calls are TRBV12-3 or TRBV12-4 and TRBJ1-4, with no clear D. The CDR3 length is 13 residues. V shed 1 base and J shed 8 bases, with 8 bases lying between them. The CDR3 is CASSLGHREKLFF. The CDR3 coding sequence is TGTGCCAGCAGTTTAGGGCACCGGGAAAAACTGTTTTTT.